The T cell receptor (beta chain) described here comes from a study of neurological immune-mediated disorders. Study-wide points: One related-CDR3 cluster, found by phylogenetic grouping, held repertoires of 18 of 34 multiple sclerosis patients and is a possible signature. The most TCR clonal expansion was seen in HTLV-1-associated myelopathy, and the least was seen in multiple sclerosis, which fell below healthy controls.

5'RACE generated cDNA with 10-nucleotide random UMIs. Using its own MiXCR run on the 5' RACE reads, TCRdb lists one record per CDR3 protein. The table lists around 68,000 distinct CDR3 sequences, around 4% of them singletons. The unsorted libraries originated from 2 million PBMCs that had been stored at -80 C. In germline, CDR1 is SGHTA, CDR2 FQGTGA. Trimming left V 1 base short and J 6 bases short, with 11 bases between. The CDR3 extends over 14 amino acids. In this sample, this clonotype turned up a few times. Its antigen is still unknown. This chain links TRBV7-3 with TRBJ2-3; D is possibly TRBD1 or TRBD2 (5 bases each). Sequences were obtained from PBMCs. The TCR sequence derives from a man aged 50-60 years with multiple sclerosis. The CDR3 is CASSLRGNIDTQYF. The CDR3 DNA follows: TGTGCCAGCAGCTTAAGGGGGAACATCGATACGCAGTATTTT.